This is a list of T cell receptor beta chains from one sample in a study of cytomegalovirus exposure and HLA in healthy donors. The method was immunoSEQ multiplex PCR; TCRdb's version includes in-frame clones alone and lacks a portion of them. The data contain 95,000 to 150,000 clones, 65% to 80% of them seen just once; the ten biggest clones take up approximately 13%. Sequenced: PBMCs. These TCRs come from a woman aged 60-75 years in good health and CMV-seropositive. Both conserved end residues are part of each CDR3. Each record gives: clone size, J gene, V gene, CDR3 protein. Only some rows state a clone size, as once, few, many or a class for expanded clones.

clone size: .; J gene: TRBJ2-5; V gene: TRBV9; CDR3 protein: CASSVGLTSRETQYF
clone size: .; J gene: TRBJ1-1; V gene: TRBV27; CDR3 protein: CASSLIPRAGRPNTEAFF
clone size: once; J gene: TRBJ2-7; V gene: TRBV7-9; CDR3 protein: CASSPIIGTGAYEQYF
clone size: once; J gene: TRBJ2-3; V gene: TRBV10-3; CDR3 protein: CAISDPSGSTDTQYF
clone size: .; J gene: TRBJ2-2; V gene: TRBV18; CDR3 protein: CASSRGYNTGELFF
clone size: .; J gene: TRBJ2-6; V gene: TRBV28; CDR3 protein: CASSFLGGGQISSGANVLTF
clone size: once; J gene: TRBJ2-3; V gene: TRBV10-3; CDR3 protein: CAIRTEGDTDTQYF
clone size: .; J gene: TRBJ2-7; V gene: TRBV6-6; CDR3 protein: CASRRDRDKTYEQYF
clone size: .; J gene: TRBJ1-1; V gene: TRBV5-4; CDR3 protein: CASSPLVPDTEAFF
clone size: few; J gene: TRBJ2-1; V gene: TRBV5-1; CDR3 protein: CASSAMDFYNEQFF
clone size: .; J gene: TRBJ2-5; V gene: TRBV11-2; CDR3 protein: CASKTGGLLETQYF
clone size: .; J gene: TRBJ1-2; V gene: TRBV30; CDR3 protein: CAWRRDRGLVERRKTYGYTF
clone size: .; J gene: TRBJ1-2; V gene: TRBV7-2; CDR3 protein: CASSPTTGQPRGYTF
clone size: few; J gene: TRBJ2-7; V gene: TRBV19; CDR3 protein: CASSILAGPYEQYF
clone size: .; J gene: TRBJ1-2; V gene: TRBV19; CDR3 protein: CASSMDRGKGYTF
clone size: .; J gene: TRBJ2-6; V gene: TRBV6-1; CDR3 protein: CASRVSGANVLTF
clone size: .; J gene: TRBJ2-3; V gene: TRBV7-2; CDR3 protein: CASSPRAGGRDTQYF
clone size: .; J gene: TRBJ2-3; V gene: TRBV9; CDR3 protein: CASSAGASGWTSTDTQYF
clone size: .; J gene: TRBJ2-7; V gene: TRBV18; CDR3 protein: CASSPYAQPGDEQYF
clone size: .; J gene: TRBJ2-5; V gene: TRBV5-1; CDR3 protein: CASSSEVQETQYF
clone size: .; J gene: TRBJ1-2; V gene: TRBV7-2; CDR3 protein: CASSLVGTGGNGYTF
clone size: .; J gene: TRBJ1-1; V gene: TRBV14; CDR3 protein: CASSFRTGRNTEAFF
clone size: .; J gene: TRBJ1-2; V gene: TRBV4-1; CDR3 protein: CASSQATRGHGYTF
clone size: .; J gene: TRBJ2-2; V gene: TRBV5-4; CDR3 protein: CASSRQNTGELFF
clone size: .; J gene: TRBJ2-7; V gene: TRBV7-8; CDR3 protein: CASSQTGGAYEQYF
clone size: .; J gene: TRBJ1-6; V gene: TRBV11-2; CDR3 protein: CASSSDRGSPPLHF
clone size: .; J gene: TRBJ2-1; V gene: TRBV5-1; CDR3 protein: CASSLFFGSGGAPPYNEQFF
clone size: .; J gene: TRBJ1-1; V gene: TRBV18; CDR3 protein: CASSPPGLNAFF
clone size: .; J gene: TRBJ1-6; V gene: TRBV11-2; CDR3 protein: CASSLQGRSSPLHF
clone size: .; J gene: TRBJ1-1; V gene: TRBV9; CDR3 protein: CASSVVGDGTEAFF
clone size: .; J gene: TRBJ2-1; V gene: TRBV5-5; CDR3 protein: CASSLSRSLSSYNEQFF
clone size: .; J gene: TRBJ2-5; V gene: TRBV11-2; CDR3 protein: CASSPHETQYF
clone size: .; J gene: TRBJ2-7; V gene: TRBV18; CDR3 protein: CASSSSGGTGGPYEQYF
clone size: .; J gene: TRBJ2-5; V gene: TRBV7-2; CDR3 protein: CASSRDRGETQYF
clone size: .; J gene: TRBJ1-1; V gene: TRBV30; CDR3 protein: CAWSTQGLTEAFF
clone size: .; J gene: TRBJ1-2; V gene: TRBV6-6; CDR3 protein: CASRTPTGPYGYTF
clone size: .; J gene: TRBJ2-2; V gene: TRBV11-3; CDR3 protein: CASSLTGAGELFF
clone size: .; J gene: TRBJ1-5; V gene: TRBV19; CDR3 protein: CASRDRSNQPQHF
clone size: .; J gene: TRBJ1-4; V gene: TRBV5-6; CDR3 protein: CASSSGGPNEKLFF
clone size: .; J gene: TRBJ2-6; V gene: TRBV7-6; CDR3 protein: CASSLSFTSSGANGLTF